The clone carrying this T cell receptor (beta chain) was seen just once. Its antigen is currently unknown. The data were obtained in a study of shared clonotypes between healthy human individuals. The overall study: Plates per donor: three CD4 naive, three CD4 memory, two CD8 naive, one CD8 memory. Notes on the study in general: Limited genetic and exposure-history diversity came from having few donors. The study found approximately 5% of naive CD4 clonotypes shared across a handful of donors.

Generated by immunoSEQ multiplex PCR, the TCRdb table keeps only in-frame clones and is missing some. Of some 2.1 million clones detected, about 94% appear once; the ten largest clones hold approximately 1.7%. The naive CD8 fraction comprised CD45RO-negative cells positively selected for CCR7 and excluded terminally differentiated effector memory CD45RA+ cells. Study donors comprised healthy, HIV-negative adults devoid of recent acute infection or vaccination. What was sequenced was naive CD8+ T cells from PBMCs. The clonotype was recovered from a man younger than 35 in good health. Some clones in this sample may be carry-over from other donors' samples.

The CDR3 spells CASSQVATQWKQYF. Here the CDR3 DNA reads TGTGCCAGCAGCCAAGTTGCCACCCAGTGGAAGCAGTACTTC. V gene TRBV14 combines with J gene TRBJ2-7, with D uncertain. Germline CDR1 and CDR2: SGHDN and FVKESK. This CDR3 has 14 residues. The V end lost 1 base, the J end lost 8 bases, and 15 bases lay between the germline ends.